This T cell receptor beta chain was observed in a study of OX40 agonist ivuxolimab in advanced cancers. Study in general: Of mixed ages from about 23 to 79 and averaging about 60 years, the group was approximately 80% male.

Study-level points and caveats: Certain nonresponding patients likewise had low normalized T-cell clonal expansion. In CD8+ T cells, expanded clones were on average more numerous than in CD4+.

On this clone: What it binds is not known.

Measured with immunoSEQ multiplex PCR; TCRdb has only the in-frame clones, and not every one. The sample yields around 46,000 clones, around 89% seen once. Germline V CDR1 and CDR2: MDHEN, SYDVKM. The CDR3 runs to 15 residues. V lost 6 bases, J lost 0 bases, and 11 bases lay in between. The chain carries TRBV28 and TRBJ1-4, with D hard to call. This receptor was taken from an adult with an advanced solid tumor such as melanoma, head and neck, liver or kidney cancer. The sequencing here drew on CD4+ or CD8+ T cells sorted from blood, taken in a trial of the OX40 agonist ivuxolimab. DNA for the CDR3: TGTGCCAGCAGGTCCCCGACGGCAACTAATGAAAAACTGTTTTTT. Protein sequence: CASRSPTATNEKLFF.